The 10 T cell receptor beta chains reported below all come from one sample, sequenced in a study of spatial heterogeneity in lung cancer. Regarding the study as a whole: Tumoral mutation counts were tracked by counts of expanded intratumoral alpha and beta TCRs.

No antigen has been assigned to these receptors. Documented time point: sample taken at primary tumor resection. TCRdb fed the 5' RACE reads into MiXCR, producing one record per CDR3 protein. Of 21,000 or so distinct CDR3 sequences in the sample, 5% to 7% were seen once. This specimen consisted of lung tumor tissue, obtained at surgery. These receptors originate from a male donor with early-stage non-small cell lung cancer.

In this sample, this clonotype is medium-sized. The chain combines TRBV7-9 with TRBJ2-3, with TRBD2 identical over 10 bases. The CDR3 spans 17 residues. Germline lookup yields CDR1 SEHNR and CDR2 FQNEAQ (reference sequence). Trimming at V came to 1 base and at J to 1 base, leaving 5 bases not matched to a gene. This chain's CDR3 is CASSLGASGSRTDTQYF. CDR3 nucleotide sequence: TGTGCCAGCAGCTTAGGGGCTAGCGGGAGTCGCACAGATACGCAGTATTTT.

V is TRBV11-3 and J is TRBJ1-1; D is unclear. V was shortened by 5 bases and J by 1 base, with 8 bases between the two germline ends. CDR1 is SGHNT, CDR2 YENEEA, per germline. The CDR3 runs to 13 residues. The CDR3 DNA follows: TGTGCCAGCAGCATCGCCCAGAACACTGAAGCTTTCTTT. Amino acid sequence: CASSIAQNTEAFF.

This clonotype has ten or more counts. The CDR3 protein is CASSPGQDTQYF. The CDR3 coding sequence is TGTGCCAGCTCACCGGGCCAAGATACGCAGTATTTT. This sequence joins TRBV18 and TRBJ2-3; D unclear. V lost 3 bases and J lost 5, with 6 bases in between. Germline CDR1 is KGHSH and CDR2 is LQKENI. The length of the CDR3 is 12 residues. The full variable domain, completed using reference TRBV18 and TRBJ2-3, is NAGVMQNPRHLVRRRGQEARLRCSPMKGHSHVYWYRQLPEEGLKFMVYLQKENIIDESGMPKERFSAEFPKEGPSILRIQQVVRGDSAAYFCASSPGQDTQYFGPGTRLTVL.

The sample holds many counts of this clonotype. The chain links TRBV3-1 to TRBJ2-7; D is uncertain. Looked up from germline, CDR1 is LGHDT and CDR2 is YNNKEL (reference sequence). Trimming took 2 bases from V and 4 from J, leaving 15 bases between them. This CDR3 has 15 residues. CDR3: CASSQSSERGYEQYF. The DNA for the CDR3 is TGTGCCAGCAGCCAATCATCTGAGCGAGGTTACGAGCAGTACTTC.

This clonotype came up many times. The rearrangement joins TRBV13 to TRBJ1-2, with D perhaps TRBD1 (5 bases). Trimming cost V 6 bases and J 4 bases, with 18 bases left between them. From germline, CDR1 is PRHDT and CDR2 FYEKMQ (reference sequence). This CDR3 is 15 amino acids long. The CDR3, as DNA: TGTGCCAGCAGATACCCGGGGACCGACAGCTATGGCTACACCTTC. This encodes CASRYPGTDSYGYTF. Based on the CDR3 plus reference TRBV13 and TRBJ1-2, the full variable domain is AAGVIQSPRHLIKEKRETATLKCYPIPRHDTVYWYQQGPGQDPQFLISFYEKMQSDKGSIPDRFSAQQFSDYHSELNMSSLELGDSALYFCASRYPGTDSYGYTFGSGTRLTVV.

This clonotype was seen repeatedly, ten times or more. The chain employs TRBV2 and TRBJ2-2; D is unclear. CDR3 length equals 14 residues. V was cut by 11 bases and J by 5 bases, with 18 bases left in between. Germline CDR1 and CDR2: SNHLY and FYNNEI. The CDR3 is CALPGKSVTGELFF. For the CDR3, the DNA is TGTGCCCTTCCTGGTAAATCGGTTACCGGGGAGCTGTTTTTT.

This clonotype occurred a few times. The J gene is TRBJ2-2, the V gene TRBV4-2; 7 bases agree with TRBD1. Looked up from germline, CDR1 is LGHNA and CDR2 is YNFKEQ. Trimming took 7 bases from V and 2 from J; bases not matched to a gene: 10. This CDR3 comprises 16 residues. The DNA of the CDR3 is TGTGCCAGCACCGCCGGAAGACAGGGAAACACCGGGGAGCTGTTTTTT. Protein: CASTAGRQGNTGELFF.

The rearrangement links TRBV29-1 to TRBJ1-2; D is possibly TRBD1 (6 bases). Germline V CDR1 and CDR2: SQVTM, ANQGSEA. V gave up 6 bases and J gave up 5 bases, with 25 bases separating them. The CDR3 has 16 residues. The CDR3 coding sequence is TGCAGCGTCCGACCGGGACAAGGGGTTTCGTTTTATGGCTACACCTTC. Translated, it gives CSVRPGQGVSFYGYTF.

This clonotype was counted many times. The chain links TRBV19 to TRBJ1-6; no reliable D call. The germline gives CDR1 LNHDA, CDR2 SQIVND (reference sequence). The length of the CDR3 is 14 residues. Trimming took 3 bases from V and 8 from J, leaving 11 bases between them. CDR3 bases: TGTGCCAGTAGTATTCAAAGGGATGATTCACCCCTCCACTTT. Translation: CASSIQRDDSPLHF.

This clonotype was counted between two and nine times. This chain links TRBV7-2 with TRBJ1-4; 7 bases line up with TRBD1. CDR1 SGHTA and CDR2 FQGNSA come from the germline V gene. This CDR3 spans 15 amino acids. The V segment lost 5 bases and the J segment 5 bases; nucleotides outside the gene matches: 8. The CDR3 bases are TGTGCCAGCAGCCCCGGACAGGCGATAAATGAAAAACTGTTTTTT. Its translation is CASSPGQAINEKLFF.